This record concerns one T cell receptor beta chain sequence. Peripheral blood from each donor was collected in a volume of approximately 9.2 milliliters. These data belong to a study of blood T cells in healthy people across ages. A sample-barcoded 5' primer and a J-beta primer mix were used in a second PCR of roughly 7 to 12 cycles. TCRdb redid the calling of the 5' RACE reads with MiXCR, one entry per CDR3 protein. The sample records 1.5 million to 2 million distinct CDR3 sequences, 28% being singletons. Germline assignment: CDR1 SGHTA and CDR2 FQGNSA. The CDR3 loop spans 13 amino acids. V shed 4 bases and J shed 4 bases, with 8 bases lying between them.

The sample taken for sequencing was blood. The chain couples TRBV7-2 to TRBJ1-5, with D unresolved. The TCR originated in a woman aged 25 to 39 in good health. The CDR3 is CASSSNMNQPQHF. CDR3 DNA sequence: TGTGCCAGCAGCTCCAATATGAATCAGCCCCAGCATTTT.